This TCR beta chain was sequenced during a study of blood T cell repertoires in COVID-19. In the study overall: Sample material is recorded as cDNA or gDNA derived from T cells, B-cell-depleted T cells, or PBMCs.

The method was immunoSEQ multiplex PCR; TCRdb's version includes in-frame clones alone and lacks a portion of them. The table lists 100,000 to 110,000 clones, approximately 90% of them singletons, with about 2.2% in the top ten. The CDR3 is 14 residues long. With V trimmed by 3 bases and J by 6 bases, 8 bases remained unmatched. This receptor was identified in a man aged 45-65 years with active COVID-19. Sample: peripheral blood. The rearrangement joins TRBV23-1 to TRBJ2-7; the match to TRBD1 covers 7 bases. TRBV23-1 falls under the ORF class, with uncertain function. The CDR3 spells CASSQLDRVCEQYV. The CDR3 nucleotides read TGCGCCAGCAGTCAGCTCGACAGGGTCTGCGAGCAGTACGTC.